These T cell receptor beta chains were read from a single sample in a study of CD8 T cells in Susac syndrome. TCRdb re-called the immunoSEQ multiplex PCR reads through MiXCR, storing one row per CDR3 protein. The sample shows a few hundred thousand distinct CDR3 sequences, around nine tenths of them seen only once. Sample: CD8+ T cells from PBMCs. These receptor sequences come from a human donor with multiple sclerosis. CDR3s include the opening cysteine and the closing phenylalanine or tryptophan. Each record gives: V gene, J gene, clone size, CDR3 protein. Where a row states a size, it is once, few, many or the class of an expanded clone; other rows omit it.

v_gene: TRBV6-9; j_gene: TRBJ1-1; abundance: NA; CDR3aa: CASSYRGQGFNTEAFF
v_gene: TRBV6-2/TRBV6-3; j_gene: TRBJ1-1; abundance: NA; CDR3aa: CASSFLADEAFF
v_gene: TRBV4-1; j_gene: TRBJ2-7; abundance: NA; CDR3aa: CASSERAGRELYEQYF
v_gene: TRBV7-9; j_gene: TRBJ1-3; abundance: NA; CDR3aa: CASAFGAAGNTIYF
v_gene: TRBV7-8; j_gene: TRBJ1-5; abundance: NA; CDR3aa: CASRRDTTRNQPQHF
v_gene: TRBV27; j_gene: TRBJ2-7; abundance: NA; CDR3aa: CASSSGQGASEQYF
v_gene: TRBV9; j_gene: TRBJ1-2; abundance: NA; CDR3aa: CASRGTENYGYTF
v_gene: TRBV7-3; j_gene: TRBJ2-1; abundance: NA; CDR3aa: CASSLTSGGYNEQFF
v_gene: TRBV3-1; j_gene: TRBJ1-1; abundance: NA; CDR3aa: CASSQETGSTEAFF
v_gene: TRBV5-5; j_gene: TRBJ1-5; abundance: NA; CDR3aa: CASSIRTDSNQPQHF
v_gene: TRBV5-6; j_gene: TRBJ2-3; abundance: NA; CDR3aa: CASSFAGVADTQYF
v_gene: TRBV3-1; j_gene: TRBJ2-2; abundance: NA; CDR3aa: CASSQVSSGQGITGELFF
v_gene: TRBV15; j_gene: TRBJ2-1; abundance: once; CDR3aa: CATSRGQPNEQFF
v_gene: TRBV4-2; j_gene: TRBJ2-7; abundance: few; CDR3aa: CASSLDHSRSSYEQYF
v_gene: TRBV7-9; j_gene: TRBJ2-1; abundance: NA; CDR3aa: CASRLPSDRLYNEQFF
v_gene: TRBV6-2/TRBV6-3; j_gene: TRBJ2-4; abundance: NA; CDR3aa: CASSYLGLAGAGGIQYF
v_gene: TRBV7-2; j_gene: TRBJ2-2; abundance: once; CDR3aa: CASSFFSLAGDGELFF
v_gene: TRBV3-1; j_gene: TRBJ2-2; abundance: NA; CDR3aa: CASSHVSGGNTGELFF
v_gene: TRBV29-1; j_gene: TRBJ2-7; abundance: NA; CDR3aa: CSVDGAGDYEQYF
v_gene: TRBV7-2; j_gene: TRBJ2-7; abundance: once; CDR3aa: CASSSLTRGSEVYEQYF
v_gene: TRBV7-8; j_gene: TRBJ2-3; abundance: once; CDR3aa: CASSLFGGLGTDTQYF
v_gene: TRBV4-3; j_gene: TRBJ2-5; abundance: NA; CDR3aa: CASSQGSARGVETQYF
v_gene: TRBV9; j_gene: TRBJ2-1; abundance: NA; CDR3aa: CASSPTGGPEEQFF
v_gene: TRBV2; j_gene: TRBJ2-1; abundance: once; CDR3aa: CASSEDGWEGDNEQFF
v_gene: TRBV28; j_gene: TRBJ1-5; abundance: NA; CDR3aa: CASRIHLGAQPQHF
v_gene: TRBV10-3; j_gene: TRBJ2-7; abundance: NA; CDR3aa: CAISTPPREQYF
v_gene: TRBV5-1; j_gene: TRBJ2-1; abundance: NA; CDR3aa: CASSLVGAGAFDEQFF
v_gene: TRBV20-1; j_gene: TRBJ2-7; abundance: NA; CDR3aa: CSANGDGTYEQYF
v_gene: TRBV29-1; j_gene: TRBJ2-3; abundance: NA; CDR3aa: CSVEAHLAGKSDTQYF
v_gene: TRBV4-1; j_gene: TRBJ2-5; abundance: NA; CDR3aa: CASSQDSQETQYF